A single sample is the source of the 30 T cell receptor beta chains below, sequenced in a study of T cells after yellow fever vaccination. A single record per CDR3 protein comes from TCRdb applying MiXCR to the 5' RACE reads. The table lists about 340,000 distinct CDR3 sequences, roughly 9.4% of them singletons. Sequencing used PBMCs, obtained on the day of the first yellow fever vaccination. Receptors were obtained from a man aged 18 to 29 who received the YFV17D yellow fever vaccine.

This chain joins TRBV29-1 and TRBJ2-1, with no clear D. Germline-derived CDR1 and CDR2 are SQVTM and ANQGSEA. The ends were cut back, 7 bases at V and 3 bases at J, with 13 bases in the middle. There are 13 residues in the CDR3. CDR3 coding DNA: TGCAGCGCCTCTCCAGCTATCTACAATGAGCAGTTCTTC. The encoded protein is CSASPAIYNEQFF.

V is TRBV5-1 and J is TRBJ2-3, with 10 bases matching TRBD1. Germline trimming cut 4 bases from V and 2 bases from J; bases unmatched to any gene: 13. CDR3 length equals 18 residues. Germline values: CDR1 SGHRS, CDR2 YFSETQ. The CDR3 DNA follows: TGCGCCAGCAGCCCTGGGACAGGGGACTCGGTATTCACAGATACGCAGTATTTT. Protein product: CASSPGTGDSVFTDTQYF.

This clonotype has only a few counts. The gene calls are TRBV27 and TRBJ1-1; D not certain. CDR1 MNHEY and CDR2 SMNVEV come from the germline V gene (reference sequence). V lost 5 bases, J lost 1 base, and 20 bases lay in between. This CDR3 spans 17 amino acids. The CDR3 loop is CASSPRGGGSPNTEAFF. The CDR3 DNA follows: TGTGCCAGCAGTCCCCGGGGAGGAGGCAGCCCGAACACTGAAGCTTTCTTT.

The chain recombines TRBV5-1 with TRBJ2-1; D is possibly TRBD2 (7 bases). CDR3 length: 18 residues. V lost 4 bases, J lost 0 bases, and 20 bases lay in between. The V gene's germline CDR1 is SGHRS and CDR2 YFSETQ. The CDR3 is CASSRTPGGLSSYNEQFF. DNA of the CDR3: TGCGCCAGCAGCCGGACCCCCGGGGGGCTTAGCTCCTACAATGAGCAGTTCTTC.

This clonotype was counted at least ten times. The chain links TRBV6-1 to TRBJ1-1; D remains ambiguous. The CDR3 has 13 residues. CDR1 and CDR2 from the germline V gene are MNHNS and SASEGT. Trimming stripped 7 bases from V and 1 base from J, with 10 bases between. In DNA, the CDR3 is TGTGCCAGCACCCCGCGCCGGAACACTGAAGCTTTCTTT. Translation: CASTPRRNTEAFF.

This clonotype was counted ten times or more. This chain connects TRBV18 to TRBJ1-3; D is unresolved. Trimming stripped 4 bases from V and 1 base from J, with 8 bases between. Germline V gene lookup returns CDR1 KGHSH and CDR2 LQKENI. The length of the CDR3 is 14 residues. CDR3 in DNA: TGTGCCAGCTCACGTGAGACATCTGGAAACACCATATATTTT. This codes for CASSRETSGNTIYF.

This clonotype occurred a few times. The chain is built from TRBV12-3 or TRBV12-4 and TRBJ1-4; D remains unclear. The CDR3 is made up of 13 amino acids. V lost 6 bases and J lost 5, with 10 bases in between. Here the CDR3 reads CASSWGGNEKLFF. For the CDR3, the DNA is TGTGCCAGCAGCTGGGGAGGGAATGAAAAACTGTTTTTT.

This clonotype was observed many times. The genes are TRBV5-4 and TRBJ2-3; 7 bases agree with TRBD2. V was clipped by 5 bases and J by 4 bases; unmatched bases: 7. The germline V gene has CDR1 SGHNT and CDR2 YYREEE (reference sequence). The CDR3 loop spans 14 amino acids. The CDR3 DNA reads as TGTGCCAGCAGATCATCTGGGGGGGCAGATACGCAGTATTTT. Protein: CASRSSGGADTQYF.

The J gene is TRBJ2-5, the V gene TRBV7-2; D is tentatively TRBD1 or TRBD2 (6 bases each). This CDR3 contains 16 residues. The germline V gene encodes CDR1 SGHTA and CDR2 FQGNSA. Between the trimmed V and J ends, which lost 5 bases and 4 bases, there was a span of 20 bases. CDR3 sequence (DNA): TGTGCCAGCAGCAATGCTCCGGGGGCGATTCTAGAGACCCAGTACTTC. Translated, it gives CASSNAPGAILETQYF.

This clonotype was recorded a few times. CDR3 coding DNA: TGTGCCAGCAGTTACTCGATGGGGTCGGGGAAGGAAGCTTTCTTT. Translation: CASSYSMGSGKEAFF. V gene TRBV6-2 or TRBV6-3 combines with J gene TRBJ1-1, with D unclear. V was pared by 0 bases and J by 8 bases, with 16 bases between. The CDR3 extends over 15 amino acids. CDR1 and CDR2 from the germline V gene are MNHEY and SVGEGT.

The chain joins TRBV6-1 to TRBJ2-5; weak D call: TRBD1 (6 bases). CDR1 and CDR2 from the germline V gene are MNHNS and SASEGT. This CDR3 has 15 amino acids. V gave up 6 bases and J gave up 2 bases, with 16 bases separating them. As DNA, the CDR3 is TGTGCCAGCAGCCCAAATGGTGGACAGCAAGAGACCCAGTACTTC. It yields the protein CASSPNGGQQETQYF.

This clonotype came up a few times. CDR3 amino acids: CASSQIGTVNEKLFF. The DNA for the CDR3 is TGTGCCAGCAGCCAGATAGGGACAGTAAATGAAAAACTGTTTTTT. The gene calls are TRBV7-9 and TRBJ1-4; 7 nucleotides agree with TRBD1. With V trimmed by 5 bases and J by 5 bases, 8 bases remained unmatched. This CDR3 is 15 amino acids long. The V gene's germline CDR1 is SEHNR and CDR2 FQNEAQ (reference sequence).

The CDR3 sequence is CASSFRGGGDYNEQFF. The CDR3 bases are TGTGCCAGCAGTTTTCGGGGCGGGGGGGACTACAATGAGCAGTTCTTC. The rearrangement joins TRBV28 to TRBJ2-1; 9 bases are a match to TRBD2. The V gene's germline CDR1 is MDHEN and CDR2 SYDVKM. Trimming at V came to 3 bases and at J to 3 bases, leaving 6 bases not matched to a gene. The CDR3 has 16 residues.

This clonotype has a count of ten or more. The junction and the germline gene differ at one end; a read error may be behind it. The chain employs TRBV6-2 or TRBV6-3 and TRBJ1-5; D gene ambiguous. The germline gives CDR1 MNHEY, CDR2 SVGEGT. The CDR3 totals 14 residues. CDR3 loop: CASSYPGSIQPQHF. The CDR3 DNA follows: TGTGCCAGCAGTTACCCGGGGAGCATTCAGCCCCAGCATTTT.

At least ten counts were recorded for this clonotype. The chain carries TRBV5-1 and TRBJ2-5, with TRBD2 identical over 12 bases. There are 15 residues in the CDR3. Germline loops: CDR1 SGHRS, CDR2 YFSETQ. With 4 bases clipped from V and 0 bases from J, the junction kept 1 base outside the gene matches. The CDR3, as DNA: TGCGCCAGCAGCAGGACTAGCGGGAACCAAGAGACCCAGTACTTC. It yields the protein CASSRTSGNQETQYF. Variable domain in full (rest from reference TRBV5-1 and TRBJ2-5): KAGVTQTPRYLIKTRGQQVTLSCSPISGHRSVSWYQQTPGQGLQFLFEYFSETQRNKGNFPGRFSGRQFSNSRSEMNVSTLELGDSALYLCASSRTSGNQETQYFGPGTRLLVL.

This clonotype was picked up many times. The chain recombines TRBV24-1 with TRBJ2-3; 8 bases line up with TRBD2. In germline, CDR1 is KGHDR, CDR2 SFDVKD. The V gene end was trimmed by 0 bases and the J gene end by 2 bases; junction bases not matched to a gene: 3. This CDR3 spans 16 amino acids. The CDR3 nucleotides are TGTGCCACCAGTGATTTGCGGCGGGGGGCCACAGATACGCAGTATTTT. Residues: CATSDLRRGATDTQYF.

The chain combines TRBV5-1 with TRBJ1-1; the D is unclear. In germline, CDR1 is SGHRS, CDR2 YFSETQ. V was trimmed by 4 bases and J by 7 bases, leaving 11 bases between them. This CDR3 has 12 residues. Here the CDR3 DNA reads TGCGCCAGCAGCGATTTGGGATTTGAAGCTTTCTTT. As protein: CASSDLGFEAFF.

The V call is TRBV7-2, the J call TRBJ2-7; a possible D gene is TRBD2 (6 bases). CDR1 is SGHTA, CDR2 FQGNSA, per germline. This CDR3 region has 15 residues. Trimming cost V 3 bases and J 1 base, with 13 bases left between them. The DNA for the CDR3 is TGTGCCAGCAGCTTCGGTTTAGCGGCTTCCTACGAGCAGTACTTC. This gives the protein CASSFGLAASYEQYF. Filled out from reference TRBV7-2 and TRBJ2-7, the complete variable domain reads GAGVSQSPSNKVTEKGKDVELRCDPISGHTALYWYRQSLGQGLEFLIYFQGNSAPDKSGLPSDRFSAERTGGSVSTLTIQRTQQEDSAVYLCASSFGLAASYEQYFGPGTRLTVT.

The CDR3, as DNA: TGTGCCAGTACTGGTGAACGGTCACCCTACGAGCAGTACTTC. This sequence encodes CASTGERSPYEQYF. The rearrangement uses TRBV19 and TRBJ2-7; unclear D gene. The V gene's germline CDR1 is LNHDA and CDR2 SQIVND (reference sequence). Trimming took 7 bases from V and 2 from J, leaving 15 bases between them. The CDR3 totals 14 residues.

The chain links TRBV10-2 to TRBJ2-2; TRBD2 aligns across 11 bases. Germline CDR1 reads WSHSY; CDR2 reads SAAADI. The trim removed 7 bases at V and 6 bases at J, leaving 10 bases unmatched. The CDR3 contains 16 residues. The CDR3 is CASIEGLAGGAGELFF. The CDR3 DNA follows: TGCGCCAGCATCGAAGGGCTAGCGGGGGGCGCCGGGGAGCTGTTTTTT.

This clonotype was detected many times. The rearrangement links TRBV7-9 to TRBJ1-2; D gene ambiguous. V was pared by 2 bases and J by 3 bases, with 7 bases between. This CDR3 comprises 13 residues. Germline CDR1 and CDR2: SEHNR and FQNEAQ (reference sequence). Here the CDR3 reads CASSLYFDYGYTF. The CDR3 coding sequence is TGTGCCAGCAGCTTATATTTCGACTATGGCTACACCTTC.

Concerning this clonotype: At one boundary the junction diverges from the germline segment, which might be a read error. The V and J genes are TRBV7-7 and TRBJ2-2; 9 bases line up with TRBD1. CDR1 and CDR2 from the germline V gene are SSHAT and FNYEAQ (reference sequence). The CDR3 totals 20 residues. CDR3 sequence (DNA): TGTGCTAGCAGCTTAGCGTCGACAGGGGGTCCCTATTTGGACACCGGGGAGCTGTTTTTT. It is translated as CASSLASTGGPYLDTGELFF.

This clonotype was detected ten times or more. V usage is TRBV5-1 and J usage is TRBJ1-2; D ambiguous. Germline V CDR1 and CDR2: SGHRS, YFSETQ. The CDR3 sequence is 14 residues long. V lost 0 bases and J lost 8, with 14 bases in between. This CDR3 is CASSLGDTRLGYTF. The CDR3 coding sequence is TGCGCCAGCAGCTTGGGAGACACTCGCCTAGGCTACACCTTC.

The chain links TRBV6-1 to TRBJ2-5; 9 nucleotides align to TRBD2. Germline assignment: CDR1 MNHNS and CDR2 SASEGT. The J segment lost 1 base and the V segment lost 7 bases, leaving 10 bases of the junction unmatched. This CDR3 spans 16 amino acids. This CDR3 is CASTLAGAYSQETQYF. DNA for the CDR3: TGTGCCAGCACCTTAGCGGGGGCATATTCCCAAGAGACCCAGTACTTC.

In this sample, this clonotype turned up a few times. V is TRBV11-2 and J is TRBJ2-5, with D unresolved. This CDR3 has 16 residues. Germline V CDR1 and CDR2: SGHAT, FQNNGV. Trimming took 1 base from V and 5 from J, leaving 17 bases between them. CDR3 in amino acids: CASSLVSGRHRETQYF. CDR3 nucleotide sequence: TGTGCCAGCAGCTTAGTTTCTGGCCGGCATAGGGAGACCCAGTACTTC.

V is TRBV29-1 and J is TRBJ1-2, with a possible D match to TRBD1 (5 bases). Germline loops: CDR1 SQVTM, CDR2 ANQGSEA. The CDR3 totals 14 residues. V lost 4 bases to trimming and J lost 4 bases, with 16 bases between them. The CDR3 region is CSVGVGNRGYGYTF. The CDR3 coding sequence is TGCAGCGTTGGGGTGGGGAATAGGGGCTATGGCTACACCTTC.

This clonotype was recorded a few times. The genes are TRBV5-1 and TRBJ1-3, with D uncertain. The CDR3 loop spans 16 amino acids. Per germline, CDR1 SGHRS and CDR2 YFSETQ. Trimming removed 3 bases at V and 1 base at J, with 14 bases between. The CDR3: CASSWLNQGSGNTIYF. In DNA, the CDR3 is TGCGCCAGCAGCTGGCTTAATCAAGGGTCTGGAAACACCATATATTTT.

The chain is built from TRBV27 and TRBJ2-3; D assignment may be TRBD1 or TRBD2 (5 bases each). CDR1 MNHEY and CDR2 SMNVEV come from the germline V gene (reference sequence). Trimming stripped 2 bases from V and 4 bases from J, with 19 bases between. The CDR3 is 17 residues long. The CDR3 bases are TGTGCCAGCAGTTTACTCGGGACGGGTGGTATTTCAGATACGCAGTATTTT. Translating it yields CASSLLGTGGISDTQYF.

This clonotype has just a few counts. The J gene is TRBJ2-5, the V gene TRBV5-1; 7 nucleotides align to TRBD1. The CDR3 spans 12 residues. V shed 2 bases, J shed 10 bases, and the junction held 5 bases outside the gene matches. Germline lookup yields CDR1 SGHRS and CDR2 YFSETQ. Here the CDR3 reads CASSLTGDIQYF. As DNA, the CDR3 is TGCGCCAGCAGCTTAACAGGGGATATCCAGTACTTC.

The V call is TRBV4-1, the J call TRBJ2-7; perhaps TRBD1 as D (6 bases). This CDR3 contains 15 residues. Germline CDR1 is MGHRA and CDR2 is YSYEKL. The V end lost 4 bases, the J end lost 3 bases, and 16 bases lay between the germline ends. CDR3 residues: CASSRTVSSLYEQYV. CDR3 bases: TGCGCCAGCAGCCGGACAGTCTCCTCCCTCTACGAGCAGTACGTC.